The 27 T cell receptor beta chains reported below all come from one sample, sequenced in a study of shared clonotypes between healthy human individuals. Here immunoSEQ multiplex PCR was the method, and the copy in TCRdb shows in-frame clones only, minus some. The table lists roughly 2 million clones, approximately 94% of them singletons. The source material was naive CD4+ T cells sorted from blood. Subset described: CD45RA+ positively selected. These receptors all stem from a man younger than 35 in good health.

This clone is a singleton in its sample. The rearrangement joins TRBV5-1 to TRBJ2-2; D is perhaps TRBD2 (6 bases). V lost 4 bases, J lost 3 bases, and 16 bases lay in between. This CDR3 region has 16 residues. Germline V gives CDR1 SGHRS, CDR2 YFSETQ. The CDR3, as DNA: TGCGCCAGCAGCCGCGGCGGGGTTCAGGACACCGGGGAGCTGTTTTTT. Amino acid sequence: CASSRGGVQDTGELFF.

The CDR3 DNA sequence: TGTGCCAGCAGCGTAGACGTAGGGGGCATGTCCTACGAGCAGTACTTC. Protein sequence: CASSVDVGGMSYEQYF. This chain connects TRBV9 to TRBJ2-7; TRBD1 agrees at 7 bases. This CDR3 spans 16 amino acids. Germline assignment: CDR1 SGDLS and CDR2 YYNGEE. J lost 1 base, V lost 0 bases, and 7 bases had no gene match. The full variable domain, in which reference TRBV9 and TRBJ2-7 provide the parts outside the CDR3, is DSGVTQTPKHLITATGQRVTLRCSPRSGDLSVYWYQQSLDQGLQFLIQYYNGEERAKGNILERFSAQQFPDLHSELNLSSLELGDSALYFCASSVDVGGMSYEQYFGPGTRLTVT.

The chain couples TRBV30 to TRBJ2-7; 11 bases line up with TRBD2. The J segment lost 6 bases and the V segment lost 4 bases, leaving 8 bases of the junction unmatched. This CDR3 region has 14 residues. Germline V CDR1 and CDR2: GTSNPN, SVGIG (reference sequence). The DNA of the CDR3 is TGTGCCTGGAAATTAGCGGGAGGGCCCGGCGAGCAGTACTTC. It translates to CAWKLAGGPGEQYF.

The rearrangement joins TRBV7-8 to TRBJ2-1; weak D call: TRBD2 (6 bases). V gave up 7 bases and J gave up 0 bases, with 7 bases separating them. Looked up from germline, CDR1 is SGHVS and CDR2 is FQNEAQ. The CDR3 is 13 amino acids. This CDR3 reads CASNGSSYNEQFF. DNA of the CDR3: TGTGCCAGCAACGGGAGCTCCTACAATGAGCAGTTCTTC.

The CDR3: CAISAATGYDEQFF. DNA of the CDR3: TGTGCCATCAGCGCTGCGACAGGGTACGATGAGCAGTTCTTC. This rearrangement joins TRBV10-3 to TRBJ2-1; 7 bases agree with TRBD1. The V gene end was trimmed by 6 bases and the J gene end by 8 bases; junction bases not matched to a gene: 10. Per the germline V gene, CDR1 is ENHRY and CDR2 is SYGVKD. The CDR3 has 14 residues.

The rearrangement links TRBV27 to TRBJ1-1; D is unresolved. This CDR3 is built from 14 residues. The germline V gene has CDR1 MNHEY and CDR2 SMNVEV (reference sequence). Trimming left V 7 bases short and J 1 base short, with 13 bases between. The CDR3: CASKMNGGNTEAFF. Here the CDR3 DNA reads TGTGCCAGCAAAATGAACGGCGGGAACACTGAAGCTTTCTTT.

The chain joins TRBV9 to TRBJ1-1; maybe TRBD1 (6 bases). The CDR3 has 17 residues. Trimming took 0 bases from V and 9 from J, leaving 24 bases between them. From germline, CDR1 is SGDLS and CDR2 YYNGEE. This chain's CDR3 is CASSVGARTGPTLQAFF. The CDR3 DNA sequence: TGTGCCAGCAGCGTAGGGGCCCGAACAGGGCCGACGCTGCAAGCTTTCTTT.

V is TRBV28 and J is TRBJ2-7; D might be TRBD1 or TRBD2, each matching 5 bases. V was trimmed by 6 bases and J by 2 bases, leaving 17 bases between them. The CDR3 consists of 15 residues. Germline assignment: CDR1 MDHEN and CDR2 SYDVKM. CDR3 DNA: TGTGCCAGCAGGCCCCACGGGACCCATGCCTACGAGCAGTACTTC. This codes for CASRPHGTHAYEQYF.

This rearrangement joins TRBV4-3 to TRBJ2-3; D not certain. The germline gives CDR1 LGHNA, CDR2 YSLEER. This CDR3 contains 16 residues. Trimming removed 1 base at V and 1 base at J, with 12 bases between. The CDR3 is CASSQVPLHGTDTQYF. The DNA of the CDR3 is TGCGCCAGCAGCCAAGTCCCTCTACATGGCACAGATACGCAGTATTTT.

This clone was recorded once. J is TRBJ1-6 and V is TRBV30; 7 bases map to TRBD1. With 3 bases clipped from V and 4 bases from J, the junction kept 9 bases outside the gene matches. The V gene's germline CDR1 is GTSNPN and CDR2 SVGIG (reference sequence). This CDR3 is 16 amino acids long. The CDR3 is CAWSPRIQGYNSPLHF. Written as DNA, the CDR3 is TGTGCCTGGAGCCCCCGTATACAGGGGTATAATTCACCCCTCCACTTT.

The chain has TRBV5-8 and TRBJ2-3; D may be TRBD1 (5 bases). Germline CDR1 and CDR2: SGHTS and YDEGEE. CDR3 length: 12 amino acids. Trimming took 0 bases from V and 6 from J, leaving 5 bases between them. The CDR3 sequence: CASSLEGDTQYF. CDR3 nucleotide sequence: TGTGCCAGCAGCTTGGAGGGGGATACGCAGTATTTT. Supplemented by reference TRBV5-8 and TRBJ2-3, the full variable domain reads EAGVTQSPTHLIKTRGQQATLRCSPISGHTSVYWYQQALGLGLQFLLWYDEGEERNRGNFPPRFSGRQFPNYSSELNVNALELEDSALYLCASSLEGDTQYFGPGTRLTVL.

The chain uses TRBV5-6 and TRBJ1-2; D gene uncertain. The CDR3 consists of 13 residues. The V gene's germline CDR1 is SGHDT and CDR2 YYEEEE. V was trimmed by 1 base and J by 10 bases, leaving 14 bases between them. The CDR3 reads CASSLSGVGVYTF. DNA for the CDR3: TGTGCCAGCAGCTTGAGTGGAGTGGGAGTCTACACCTTC.

This sequence joins TRBV4-2 and TRBJ2-3; TRBD2 is a possible D gene (5 bases). The V end was cut by 0 bases, the J end by 2 bases, with 12 bases between. Germline V CDR1 and CDR2: LGHNA, YNFKEQ. The CDR3 has 16 amino acids. CDR3 sequence: CASSQDPLAITDTQYF. In nucleotides, the CDR3 is TGTGCCAGCAGCCAAGATCCCCTAGCTATCACAGATACGCAGTATTTT.

The V call is TRBV2, the J call TRBJ1-5; D not resolved. The V end was cut by 6 bases, the J end by 4 bases, with 16 bases between. CDR3 length equals 15 residues. The germline gives CDR1 SNHLY, CDR2 FYNNEI. CDR3 in DNA: TGTGCCAGCAGAGAGACGGTTGCGGAGAATCAGCCCCAGCATTTT. This encodes CASRETVAENQPQHF.

V and J are TRBV4-1 and TRBJ1-3; D unclear. This CDR3 comprises 13 residues. Germline V gives CDR1 MGHRA, CDR2 YSYEKL. V was trimmed by 1 base and J by 6 bases, leaving 7 bases between them. The CDR3 nucleotides are TGCGCCAGCAGCCAAGTAGGGATAAACACCATATATTTT. As protein: CASSQVGINTIYF.

V gene TRBV5-1 combines with J gene TRBJ2-5, with D perhaps TRBD1 (6 bases). CDR1 and CDR2 from the germline V gene are SGHRS and YFSETQ. The CDR3 has 15 amino acids. Between the trimmed V and J ends, which lost 2 bases and 6 bases, there was a span of 17 bases. The CDR3 is CASSLGAGVQKTQYF. In nucleotides, the CDR3 is TGCGCCAGCAGCTTAGGAGCAGGGGTGCAAAAGACCCAGTACTTC.

This clone was seen a single time. The rearrangement uses TRBV7-2 and TRBJ2-5; 9 positions agree with TRBD2. The V gene's germline CDR1 is SGHTA and CDR2 FQGNSA. Trimming cost V 7 bases and J 2 bases; bases outside gene matches: 5. This CDR3 comprises 14 residues. The CDR3: CASTRGLAQETQYF. As DNA, the CDR3 is TGTGCCAGCACCAGGGGACTAGCTCAAGAGACCCAGTACTTC.

As for this clone: The same CDR3 arises from other DNA sequences in this sample as well. In DNA, the CDR3 is TGTGCCAGCAGTGAAGTTCCTAATTCACCCCTCCACTTT. Translation: CASSEVPNSPLHF. The chain uses TRBV2 and TRBJ1-6; no definite D call. Germline V gene lookup returns CDR1 SNHLY and CDR2 FYNNEI. The CDR3 spans 13 residues. V was cut by 1 base and J by 6 bases, with 4 bases left in between. Filled out from reference TRBV2 and TRBJ1-6, the complete variable domain reads EPEVTQTPSHQVTQMGQEVILRCVPISNHLYFYWYRQILGQKVEFLVSFYNNEISEKSEIFDDQFSVERPDGSNFTLKIRSTKLEDSAMYFCASSEVPNSPLHFGNGTRLTVT.

This chain uses TRBV11-3 with TRBJ2-1; TRBD2 might be the D (6 bases). V was cut by 5 bases and J by 10 bases, with 18 bases left in between. The germline gives CDR1 SGHNT, CDR2 YENEEA. CDR3 size: 14 residues. The chain's CDR3 is CASSGAGMSHEQFF. The CDR3 coding sequence is TGTGCCAGCAGCGGGGCGGGAATGAGTCACGAGCAGTTCTTC.

This sequence joins TRBV5-4 and TRBJ1-5, with D unclear. CDR1 and CDR2 (germline): SGHNT, YYREEE (reference sequence). The CDR3 is made up of 9 amino acids. The CDR3 nucleotides read TGTCACGATTATCAGCCCCAGCATTTT. Translated: CHDYQPQHF.

The chain couples TRBV7-9 to TRBJ2-3; 12 bases map to TRBD2. Losses at the gene ends were 1 base for V and 5 bases for J; bases not matched to a gene: 10. Germline CDR1 reads SEHNR; CDR2 reads FQNEAQ (reference sequence). The CDR3 is 18 amino acids. CDR3 coding DNA: TGTGCCAGCAGCTTAGGGGGGAGACTAGCGGGAGAGAAAGATACGCAGTATTTT. This sequence encodes CASSLGGRLAGEKDTQYF.

Concerning this clone: Other DNA sequences from this sample encode an identical CDR3 as well. This chain joins TRBV30 and TRBJ2-2; D gene unclear. The CDR3 covers 13 residues. Trimming removed 0 bases at V and 5 bases at J, with 7 bases between. CDR1 GTSNPN and CDR2 SVGIG come from the germline V gene (reference sequence). In DNA, the CDR3 is TGTGCCTGGAGTGTACTGGTAACCGGGGAGCTGTTTTTT. Amino acids: CAWSVLVTGELFF.

This rearrangement joins TRBV2 to TRBJ1-3, with unresolved D. In germline, CDR1 is SNHLY, CDR2 FYNNEI. The CDR3 has 12 amino acids. With 6 bases removed from V and 2 bases from J, the gap between germline ends came to 5 bases. This CDR3 is CASRDPGNTIYF. DNA for the CDR3: TGTGCCAGCAGGGACCCTGGAAACACCATATATTTT.

The chain recombines TRBV11-2 with TRBJ2-3, with 9 bases that match TRBD2. The germline CDR1 and CDR2 sequences are SGHAT and FQNNGV. The trim removed 1 base at V and 7 bases at J, leaving 9 bases unmatched. There are 16 residues in the CDR3. The CDR3 DNA is TGTGCCAGCAGCTTAGCGTGGGTAGCGGGGGACCATACGCAGTATTTT. It codes for CASSLAWVAGDHTQYF.

The J gene is TRBJ1-1, the V gene TRBV28; the D gene is possibly TRBD1 (5 bases). Germline CDR1 and CDR2: MDHEN and SYDVKM. The ends were cut back, 6 bases at V and 10 bases at J, with 12 bases in the middle. The CDR3 consists of 11 residues. This CDR3 is CASSSGLRAFF. CDR3 coding DNA: TGTGCCAGCAGCTCAGGGTTGAGAGCTTTCTTT.

The chain joins TRBV19 to TRBJ1-4; D unresolved. Germline CDR1 reads LNHDA; CDR2 reads SQIVND (reference sequence). CDR3 length equals 13 residues. Deletions cut 8 bases from V and 8 bases from J, with 15 bases between. This CDR3 is CASRSGGLEKLFF. The CDR3 DNA sequence: TGTGCCAGTCGATCGGGCGGGCTCGAAAAACTGTTTTTT.

On this clone: A junction boundary mismatches the germline segment, possibly from a read error. The V call is TRBV5-8, the J call TRBJ1-1; no firm D call. The germline V gene encodes CDR1 SGHTS and CDR2 YDEGEE. This CDR3 is built from 16 residues. CDR3 in DNA: TGTGCTAGCAGCTTCTCGCTTAGGATAAAGAACACTGAAGCTTTCTTT. This gives the protein CASSFSLRIKNTEAFF.